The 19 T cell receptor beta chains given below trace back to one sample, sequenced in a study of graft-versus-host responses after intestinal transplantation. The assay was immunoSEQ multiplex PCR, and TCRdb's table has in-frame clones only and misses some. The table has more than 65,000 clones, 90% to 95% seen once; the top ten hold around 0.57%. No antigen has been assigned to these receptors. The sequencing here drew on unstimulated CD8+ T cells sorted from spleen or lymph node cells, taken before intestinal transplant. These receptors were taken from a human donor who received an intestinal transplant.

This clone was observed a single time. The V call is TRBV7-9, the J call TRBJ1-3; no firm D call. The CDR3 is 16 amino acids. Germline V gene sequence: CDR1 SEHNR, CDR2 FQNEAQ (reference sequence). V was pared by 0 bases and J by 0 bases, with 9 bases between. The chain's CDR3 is CASSLAMWSSGNTIYF. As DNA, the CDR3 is TGTGCCAGCAGCTTAGCGATGTGGAGCTCTGGAAACACCATATATTTT.

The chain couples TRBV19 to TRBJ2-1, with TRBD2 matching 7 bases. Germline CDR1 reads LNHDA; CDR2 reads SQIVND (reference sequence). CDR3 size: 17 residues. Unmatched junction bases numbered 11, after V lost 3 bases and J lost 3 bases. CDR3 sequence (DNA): TGTGCCAGTAGTATGGATAGGCTAGCGGAGGGCTACAATGAGCAGTTCTTC. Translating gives CASSMDRLAEGYNEQFF.

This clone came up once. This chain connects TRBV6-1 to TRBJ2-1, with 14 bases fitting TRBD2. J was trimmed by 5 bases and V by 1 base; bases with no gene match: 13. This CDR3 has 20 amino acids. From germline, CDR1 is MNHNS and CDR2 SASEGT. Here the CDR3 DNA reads TGTGCCAGCAGTGAAGTGGTTTTGGGACTAGCGGGAGATCAACACAATGAGCAGTTCTTC. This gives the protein CASSEVVLGLAGDQHNEQFF.

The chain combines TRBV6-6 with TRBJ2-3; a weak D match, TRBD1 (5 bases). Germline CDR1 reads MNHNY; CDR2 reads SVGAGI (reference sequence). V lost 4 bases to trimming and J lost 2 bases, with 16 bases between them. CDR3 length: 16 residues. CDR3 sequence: CASSLPTGTLTDTQYF. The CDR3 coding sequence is TGTGCCAGCAGTTTACCAACAGGAACGCTCACAGATACGCAGTATTTT.

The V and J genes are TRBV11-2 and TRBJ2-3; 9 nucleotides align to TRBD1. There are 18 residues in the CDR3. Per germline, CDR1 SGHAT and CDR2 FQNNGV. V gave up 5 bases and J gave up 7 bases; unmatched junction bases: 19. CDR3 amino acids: CASSPGQGQSHRINTQYF. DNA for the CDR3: TGTGCCAGCAGCCCCGGACAGGGGCAATCACATCGGATTAATACGCAGTATTTT.

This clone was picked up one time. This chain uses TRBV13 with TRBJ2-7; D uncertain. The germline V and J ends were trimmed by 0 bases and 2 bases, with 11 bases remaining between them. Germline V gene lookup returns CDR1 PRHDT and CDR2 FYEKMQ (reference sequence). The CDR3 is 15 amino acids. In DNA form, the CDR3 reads TGTGCCAGCAGCTTAGGGGGTCTTGGCCCCTACGAGCAGTACTTC. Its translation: CASSLGGLGPYEQYF.

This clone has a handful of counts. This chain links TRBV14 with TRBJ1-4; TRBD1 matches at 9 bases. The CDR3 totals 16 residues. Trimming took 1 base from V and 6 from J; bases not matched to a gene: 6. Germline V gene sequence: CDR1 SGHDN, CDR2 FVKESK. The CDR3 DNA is TGTGCCAGCAGCCAAGTAGTCCGGGACAGGGATGAAAAACTGTTTTTT. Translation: CASSQVVRDRDEKLFF.

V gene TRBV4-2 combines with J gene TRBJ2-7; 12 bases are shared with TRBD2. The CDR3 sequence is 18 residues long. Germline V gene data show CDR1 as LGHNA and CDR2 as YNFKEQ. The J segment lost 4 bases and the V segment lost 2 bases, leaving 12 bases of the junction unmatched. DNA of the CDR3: TGTGCCAGCAGCCAACAAACCCTGAGGACTAGCGGGATGTACGAGCAGTACTTC. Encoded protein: CASSQQTLRTSGMYEQYF.

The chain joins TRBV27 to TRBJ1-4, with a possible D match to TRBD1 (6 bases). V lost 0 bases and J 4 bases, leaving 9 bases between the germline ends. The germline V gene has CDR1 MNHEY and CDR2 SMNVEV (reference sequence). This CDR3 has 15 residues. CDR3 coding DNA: TGTGCCAGCAGTTTATCCGGGGGCCTTAATGAAAAACTGTTTTTT. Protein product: CASSLSGGLNEKLFF.

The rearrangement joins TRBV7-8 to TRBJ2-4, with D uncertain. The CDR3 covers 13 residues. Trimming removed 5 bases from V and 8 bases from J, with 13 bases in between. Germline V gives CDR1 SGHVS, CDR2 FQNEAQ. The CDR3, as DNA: TGTGCCAGCAGCGTTAGCCTGGCGGACATTCAGTACTTC. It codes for CASSVSLADIQYF.

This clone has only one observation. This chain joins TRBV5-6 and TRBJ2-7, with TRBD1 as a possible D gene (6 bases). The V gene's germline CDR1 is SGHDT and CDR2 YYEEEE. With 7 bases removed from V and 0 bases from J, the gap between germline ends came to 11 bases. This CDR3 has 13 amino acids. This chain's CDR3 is CASGQSSSYEQYF. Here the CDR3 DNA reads TGTGCCAGCGGACAGTCGAGCTCCTACGAGCAGTACTTC.

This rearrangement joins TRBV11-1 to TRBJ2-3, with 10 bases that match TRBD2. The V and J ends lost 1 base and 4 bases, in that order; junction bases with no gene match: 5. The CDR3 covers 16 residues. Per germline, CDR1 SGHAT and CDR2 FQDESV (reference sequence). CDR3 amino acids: CASSLVSGRRADTQYF. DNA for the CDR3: TGTGCCAGCAGCTTAGTTAGCGGGAGGCGGGCAGATACGCAGTATTTT.

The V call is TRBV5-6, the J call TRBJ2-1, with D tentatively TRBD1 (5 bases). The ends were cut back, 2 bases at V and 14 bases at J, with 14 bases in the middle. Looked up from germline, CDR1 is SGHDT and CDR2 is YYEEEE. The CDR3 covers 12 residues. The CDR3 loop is CASSFDSDKKFF. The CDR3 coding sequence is TGTGCCAGCAGCTTCGACAGTGACAAAAAGTTCTTC.

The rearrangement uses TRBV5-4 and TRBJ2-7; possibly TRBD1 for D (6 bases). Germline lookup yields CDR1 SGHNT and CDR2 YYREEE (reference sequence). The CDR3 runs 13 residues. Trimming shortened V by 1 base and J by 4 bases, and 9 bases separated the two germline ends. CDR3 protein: CASSLRTAYEQYF. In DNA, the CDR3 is TGTGCCAGCAGCTTGAGGACAGCGTACGAGCAGTACTTC. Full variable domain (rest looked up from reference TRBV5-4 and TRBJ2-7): ETGVTQSPTHLIKTRGQQVTLRCSSQSGHNTVSWYQQALGQGPQFIFQYYREEENGRGNFPPRFSGLQFPNYSSELNVNALELDDSALYLCASSLRTAYEQYFGPGTRLTVT.

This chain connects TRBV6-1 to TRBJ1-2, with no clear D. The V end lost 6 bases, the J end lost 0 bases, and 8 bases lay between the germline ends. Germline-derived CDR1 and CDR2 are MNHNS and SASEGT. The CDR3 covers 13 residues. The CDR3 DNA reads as TGTGCCAGCAGGGGATATACTAACTATGGCTACACCTTC. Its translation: CASRGYTNYGYTF.

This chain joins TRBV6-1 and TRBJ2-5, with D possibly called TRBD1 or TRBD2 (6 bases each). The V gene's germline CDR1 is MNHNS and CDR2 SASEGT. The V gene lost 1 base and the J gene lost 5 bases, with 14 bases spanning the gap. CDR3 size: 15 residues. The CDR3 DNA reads TGTGCCAGCAGTGAAGGGAACAGGGAGGTGGAGACCCAGTACTTC. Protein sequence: CASSEGNREVETQYF.

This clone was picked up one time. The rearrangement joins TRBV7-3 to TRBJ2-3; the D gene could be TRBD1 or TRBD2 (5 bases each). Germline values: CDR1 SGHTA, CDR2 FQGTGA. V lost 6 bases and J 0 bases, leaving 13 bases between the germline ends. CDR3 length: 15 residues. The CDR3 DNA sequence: TGTGCCAGCAGTCTAGCAAGGGGCAGCACAGATACGCAGTATTTT. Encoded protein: CASSLARGSTDTQYF.

The CDR3 is CASSQDHGGRYNEQFF. As DNA, the CDR3 is TGCGCCAGCAGCCAGGATCACGGGGGCCGTTACAATGAGCAGTTCTTC. The rearrangement uses TRBV4-1 and TRBJ2-1; either TRBD1 or TRBD2 may fit D (6 bases each). The germline V and J ends were trimmed by 3 bases and 4 bases, with 16 bases remaining between them. The CDR3 length is 16 residues. CDR1 and CDR2 (germline): MGHRA, YSYEKL.

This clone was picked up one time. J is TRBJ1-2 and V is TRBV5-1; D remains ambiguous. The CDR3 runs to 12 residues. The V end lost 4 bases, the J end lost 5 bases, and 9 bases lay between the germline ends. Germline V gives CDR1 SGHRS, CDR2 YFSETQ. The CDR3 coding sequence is TGCGCCAGCAGCCGGGGAGATTATGGCTACACCTTC. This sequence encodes CASSRGDYGYTF.